This T cell receptor beta chain was retrieved from a study of OX40 agonist ivuxolimab in advanced cancers. Across the whole study: Patients treated during dose escalation were battling hepatocellular carcinoma, melanoma, renal cell or head and neck cancer.

Notes on this clone: Its antigen is still unknown.

The CDR3 is 15 residues long. Trimming cost V 6 bases and J 4 bases, with 15 bases left between them. The V gene's germline CDR1 is MNHEY and CDR2 SVGAGI. General study points: Antigens targeted by the expanded peripheral T cells were not determined. Near-lowest levels of clonal expansion characterized partial responders at 0.1-3.0 mg/kg. Average numbers of expanded clones were greater in CD8+ T cells than in CD4+.

Here immunoSEQ multiplex PCR was the method, and the copy in TCRdb shows in-frame clones only, minus some. The table lists 55,000 to 90,000 clones, approximately 80% of them singletons. This TCR was recovered from an adult with an advanced solid tumor such as melanoma, head and neck, liver or kidney cancer. V and J are TRBV6-5 and TRBJ2-2; D may be TRBD1 (6 bases). The source material was CD4+ or CD8+ T cells sorted from blood, sampled in a trial of the OX40 agonist ivuxolimab. CDR3 nucleotides: TGTGCCAGCAGCCAGAGGGGGATAGGCACCGGGGAGCTGTTTTTT. Protein product: CASSQRGIGTGELFF.